The 10 T cell receptor beta chains below come from one sample, sequenced in a study of blood T cell repertoires in COVID-19. Method: immunoSEQ multiplex PCR; TCRdb's copy keeps in-frame clones and lacks some. The sample has a few hundred thousand clones, 70% to 85% seen once. The sample was peripheral blood. All receptors come from a man older than 75 with acute or convalescent COVID-19.

CDR3 sequence: CASSQVGRTGGGETQYF. The CDR3 nucleotides are TGCGCCAGCAGCCAAGTAGGGAGGACGGGTGGTGGGGAGACCCAGTACTTC. This sequence joins TRBV4-1 and TRBJ2-5, with a possible D match to TRBD2 (6 bases). Per the germline V gene, CDR1 is MGHRA and CDR2 is YSYEKL. V lost 1 base to trimming and J lost 5 bases, with 20 bases between them. The CDR3 extends over 17 amino acids.

This chain joins TRBV12-5 and TRBJ2-7; weak D call: TRBD1 (5 bases). CDR1 is LGHNT and CDR2 is FRNRAP in the germline V gene. The CDR3 runs 14 residues. The V end was cut by 4 bases, the J end by 2 bases, with 12 bases between. Written as DNA, the CDR3 is TGTGCTAGTGGTTCGCAGGGTGGCCCCTACGAGCAGTACTTC. It translates to CASGSQGGPYEQYF.

This sequence joins TRBV7-2 and TRBJ1-6; D unclear. Trimming removed 1 base from V and 6 bases from J, with 4 bases in between. Germline CDR1 SGHTA, CDR2 FQGNSA. The CDR3 has 13 residues. CDR3: CASSLGPNSPLHF. The CDR3 nucleotides read TGTGCCAGCAGCTTAGGGCCTAATTCACCCCTCCACTTT.

The chain uses TRBV6-5 and TRBJ2-1; TRBD2 might be the D (5 bases). Germline CDR1 reads MNHEY; CDR2 reads SVGAGI. The CDR3 contains 16 residues. V was shortened by 0 bases and J by 0 bases, with 9 bases between the two germline ends. The CDR3 sequence is CASSYSGGGSYNEQFF. CDR3 DNA: TGTGCCAGCAGTTACTCGGGCGGAGGCTCCTACAATGAGCAGTTCTTC.

This clone has only a few counts. This chain connects TRBV24-1 to TRBJ2-7; D might be TRBD2 (5 bases). The CDR3 totals 13 residues. V lost 3 bases and J 6 bases, leaving 11 bases between the germline ends. Germline CDR1 and CDR2: KGHDR and SFDVKD. The CDR3 region is CATSDGTRGEQYF. The CDR3 DNA follows: TGTGCCACCAGTGATGGCACACGGGGCGAGCAGTACTTC.

This rearrangement joins TRBV2 to TRBJ2-7; TRBD1 matches at 9 bases. The V gene's germline CDR1 is SNHLY and CDR2 FYNNEI. The CDR3 totals 14 residues. The J segment lost 5 bases and the V segment lost 1 base, leaving 3 bases of the junction unmatched. CDR3: CASSEGRDRDEQYF. In DNA form, the CDR3 reads TGTGCCAGCAGTGAAGGCCGGGACAGGGACGAGCAGTACTTC.

This clone has a single count. The CDR3 coding sequence is TGTGCCAGCAGCCAAACCTATACAGGGGGAAACACCATATATTTT. Protein product: CASSQTYTGGNTIYF. The chain joins TRBV3-1 (or the pseudogene TRBV3-2) to TRBJ1-3, with a tentative D call TRBD1 (6 bases). V shed 2 bases and J shed 4 bases, with 12 bases lying between them. The length of the CDR3 is 15 residues. Germline V gene sequence: CDR1 LGHDT, CDR2 YNNKEL (reference sequence).

The chain employs TRBV19 and TRBJ2-1; tentative D call: TRBD1 (6 bases). The germline V gene encodes CDR1 LNHDA and CDR2 SQIVND (reference sequence). CDR3 length: 14 amino acids. The V and J ends lost 5 bases and 6 bases respectively, with 14 bases between them. The chain's CDR3 is CASSARRQVNEQFF. For the CDR3, the DNA is TGTGCCAGTAGTGCCCGTCGACAGGTCAATGAGCAGTTCTTC.

The CDR3 coding sequence is TGTGCCAGCAGTGGATGGACAGGGGGCTTAAACTCCTACAATGAGCAGTTCTTC. Its translation: CASSGWTGGLNSYNEQFF. The chain employs TRBV25-1 and TRBJ2-1; 11 nucleotides agree with TRBD1. Germline V lookup: CDR1 MGHDK, CDR2 SYGVNS. This CDR3 is 18 amino acids long. The V and J ends lost 4 bases and 0 bases, in that order; junction bases with no gene match: 8.

This sequence joins TRBV30 and TRBJ1-2; perhaps TRBD1 as D (6 bases). The CDR3 is made up of 14 amino acids. Germline lookup yields CDR1 GTSNPN and CDR2 SVGIG (reference sequence). Trimming pared 3 bases from V and 0 bases from J, leaving 11 bases between. This CDR3 is CAWRGGDANYGYTF. CDR3 nucleotides: TGTGCCTGGAGAGGGGGGGACGCTAACTATGGCTACACCTTC.